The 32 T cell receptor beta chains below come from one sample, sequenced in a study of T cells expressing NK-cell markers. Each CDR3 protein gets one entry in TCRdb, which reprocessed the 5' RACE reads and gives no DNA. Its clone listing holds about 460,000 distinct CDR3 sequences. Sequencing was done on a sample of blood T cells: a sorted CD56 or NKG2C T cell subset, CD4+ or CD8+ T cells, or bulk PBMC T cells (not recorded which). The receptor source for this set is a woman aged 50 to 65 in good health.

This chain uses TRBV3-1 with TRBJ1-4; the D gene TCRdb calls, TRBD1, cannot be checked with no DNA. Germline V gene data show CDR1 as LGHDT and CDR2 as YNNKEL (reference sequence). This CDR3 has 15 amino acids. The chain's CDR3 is CASSLDDRVVEKLFF.

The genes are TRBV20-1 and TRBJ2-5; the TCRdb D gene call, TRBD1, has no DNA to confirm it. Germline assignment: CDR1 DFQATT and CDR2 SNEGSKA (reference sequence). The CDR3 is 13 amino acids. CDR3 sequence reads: CSVPKGKGETQYF.

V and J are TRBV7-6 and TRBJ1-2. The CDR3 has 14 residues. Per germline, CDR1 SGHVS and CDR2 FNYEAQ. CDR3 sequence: CASSLVEDSYGYTF.

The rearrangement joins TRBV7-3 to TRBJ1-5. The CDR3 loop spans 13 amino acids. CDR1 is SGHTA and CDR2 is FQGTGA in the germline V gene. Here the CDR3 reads CASSLTMGQPQHF.

The CDR3 region is CASSLSSGRETQYF. This chain joins TRBV27 and TRBJ2-5; TCRdb outputs TRBD2, but without DNA this stays unchecked. The CDR3 sequence is 14 residues long. In germline, CDR1 is MNHEY, CDR2 SMNVEV (reference sequence).

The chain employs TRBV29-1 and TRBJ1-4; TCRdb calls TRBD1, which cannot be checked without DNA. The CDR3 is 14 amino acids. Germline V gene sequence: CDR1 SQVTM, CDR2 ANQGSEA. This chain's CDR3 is CSASSRGANEKLFF.

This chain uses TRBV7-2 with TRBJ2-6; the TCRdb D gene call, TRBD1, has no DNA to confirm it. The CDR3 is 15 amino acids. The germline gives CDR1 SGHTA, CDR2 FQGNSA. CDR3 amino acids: CASSSEGAGANVLTF. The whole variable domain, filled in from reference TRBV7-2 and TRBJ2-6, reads GAGVSQSPSNKVTEKGKDVELRCDPISGHTALYWYRQSLGQGLEFLIYFQGNSAPDKSGLPSDRFSAERTGGSVSTLTIQRTQQEDSAVYLCASSSEGAGANVLTFGAGSRLTVL.

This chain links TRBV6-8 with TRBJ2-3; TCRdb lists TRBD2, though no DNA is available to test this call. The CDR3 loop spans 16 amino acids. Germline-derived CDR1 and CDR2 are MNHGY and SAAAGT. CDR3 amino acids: CASSHPSGEKTDTQYF.

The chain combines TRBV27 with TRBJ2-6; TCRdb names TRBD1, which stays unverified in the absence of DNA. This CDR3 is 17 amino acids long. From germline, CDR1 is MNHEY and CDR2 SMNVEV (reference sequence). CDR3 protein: CASRTGGEYSGANVLTF.

Here the CDR3 reads CASRLAGDATDTQYF. The V gene is TRBV6-1, the J gene TRBJ2-3; TCRdb's assignment of TRBD2 cannot be checked, as there is no DNA. The CDR3 is 15 amino acids. Germline lookup yields CDR1 MNHNS and CDR2 SASEGT.

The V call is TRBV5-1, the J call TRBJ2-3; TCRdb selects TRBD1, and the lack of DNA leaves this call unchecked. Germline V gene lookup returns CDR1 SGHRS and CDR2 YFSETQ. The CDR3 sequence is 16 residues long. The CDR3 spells CASSLTTGDSTDTQYF.

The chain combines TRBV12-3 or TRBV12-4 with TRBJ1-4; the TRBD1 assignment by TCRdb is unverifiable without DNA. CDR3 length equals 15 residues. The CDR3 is CASSLVSTGNEKLFF.

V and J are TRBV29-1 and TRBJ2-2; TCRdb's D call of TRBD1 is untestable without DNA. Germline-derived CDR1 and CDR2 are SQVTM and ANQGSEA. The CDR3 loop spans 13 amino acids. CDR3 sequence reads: CSGGGHYTGELFF.

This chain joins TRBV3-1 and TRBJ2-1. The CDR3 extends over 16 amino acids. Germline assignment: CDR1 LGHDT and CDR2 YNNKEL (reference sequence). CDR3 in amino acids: CASSQRGQSSYNEQFF.

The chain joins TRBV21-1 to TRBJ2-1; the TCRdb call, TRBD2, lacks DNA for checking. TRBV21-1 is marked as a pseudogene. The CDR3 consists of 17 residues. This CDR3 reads CASSKGDGGRASGEQFF.

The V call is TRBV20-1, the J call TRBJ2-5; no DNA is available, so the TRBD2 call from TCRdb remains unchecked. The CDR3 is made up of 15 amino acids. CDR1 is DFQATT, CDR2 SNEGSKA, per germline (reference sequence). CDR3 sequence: CSAHRTSGTQETQYF.

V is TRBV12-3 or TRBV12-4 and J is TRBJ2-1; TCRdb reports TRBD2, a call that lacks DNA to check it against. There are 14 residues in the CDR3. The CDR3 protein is CASSPSGISGEQFF.

CDR3 residues: CASTSQGLQFF. The rearrangement uses TRBV6-2 or TRBV6-3 and TRBJ2-1. Germline V gene lookup returns CDR1 MNHEY and CDR2 SVGEGT. The CDR3 is 11 amino acids.

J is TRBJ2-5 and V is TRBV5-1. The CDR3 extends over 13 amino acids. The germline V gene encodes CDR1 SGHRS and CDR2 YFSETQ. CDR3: CASSLKRTETQYF.

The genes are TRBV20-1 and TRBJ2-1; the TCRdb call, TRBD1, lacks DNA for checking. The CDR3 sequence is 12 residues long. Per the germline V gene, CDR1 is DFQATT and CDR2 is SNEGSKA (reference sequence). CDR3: CSARQGPNSEFF.

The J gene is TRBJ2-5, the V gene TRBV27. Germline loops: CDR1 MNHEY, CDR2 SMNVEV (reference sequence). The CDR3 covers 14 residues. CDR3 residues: CASSLRPSPETQYF.

The CDR3 sequence: CASSKSFQPTDTQYF. The J gene is TRBJ2-3, the V gene TRBV6-6. The CDR3 is made up of 15 amino acids. Germline CDR1 and CDR2: MNHNY and SVGAGI (reference sequence).

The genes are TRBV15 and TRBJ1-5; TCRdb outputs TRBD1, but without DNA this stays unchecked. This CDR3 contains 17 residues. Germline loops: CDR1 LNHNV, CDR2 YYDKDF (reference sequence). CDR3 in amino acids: CATSRLGGSMSNQPQHF.

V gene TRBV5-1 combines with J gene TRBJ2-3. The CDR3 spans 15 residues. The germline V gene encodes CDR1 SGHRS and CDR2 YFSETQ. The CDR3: CASSTAWPSTDTQYF. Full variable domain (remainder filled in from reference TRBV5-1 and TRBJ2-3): KAGVTQTPRYLIKTRGQQVTLSCSPISGHRSVSWYQQTPGQGLQFLFEYFSETQRNKGNFPGRFSGRQFSNSRSEMNVSTLELGDSALYLCASSTAWPSTDTQYFGPGTRLTVL.

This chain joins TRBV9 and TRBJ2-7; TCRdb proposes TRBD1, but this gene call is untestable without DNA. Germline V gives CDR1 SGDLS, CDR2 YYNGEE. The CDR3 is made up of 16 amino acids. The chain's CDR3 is CASSVAGTGASYEQYF.

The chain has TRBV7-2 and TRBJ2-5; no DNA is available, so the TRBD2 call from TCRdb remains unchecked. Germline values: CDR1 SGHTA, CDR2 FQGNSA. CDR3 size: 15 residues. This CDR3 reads CASSLVGRGQETQYF.

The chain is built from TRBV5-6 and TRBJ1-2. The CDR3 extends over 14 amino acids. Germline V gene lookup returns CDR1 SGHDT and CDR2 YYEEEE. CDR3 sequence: CASSLSRVYYGYTF.

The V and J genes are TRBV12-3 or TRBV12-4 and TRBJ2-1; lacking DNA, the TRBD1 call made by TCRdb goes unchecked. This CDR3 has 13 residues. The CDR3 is CASSPDWWREQFF.

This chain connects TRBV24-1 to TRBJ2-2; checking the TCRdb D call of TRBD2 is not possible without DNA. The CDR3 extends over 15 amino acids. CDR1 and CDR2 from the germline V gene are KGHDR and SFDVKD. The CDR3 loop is CATSGGRRDTGELFF.

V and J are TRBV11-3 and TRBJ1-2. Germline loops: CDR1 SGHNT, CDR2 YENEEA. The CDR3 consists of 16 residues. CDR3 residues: CASSLALSTTSYASTF.

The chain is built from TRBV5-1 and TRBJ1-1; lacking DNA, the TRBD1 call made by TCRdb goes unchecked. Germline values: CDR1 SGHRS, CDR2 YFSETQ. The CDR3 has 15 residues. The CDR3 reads CASSPKTGPNTEAFF.

The CDR3 here is CASSLWGGLNYNEQFF. This chain connects TRBV27 to TRBJ2-1; TCRdb outputs TRBD2, but without DNA this stays unchecked. Germline assignment: CDR1 MNHEY and CDR2 SMNVEV (reference sequence). This CDR3 has 16 residues.